This record covers a single T cell receptor beta chain. The data stem from a study of T-cell reconstitution after alpha-beta-depleted transplantation in children. Germline V gene data show CDR1 as LGHNA and CDR2 as YSLEER. After removal of 0 bases from V and 6 bases from J, the junction contained 5 bases not matched to a gene. The CDR3 has 17 residues. Construction of the TCRbeta library involved unique molecular identifiers. TCRdb redid the calling of the PCR reads with MiXCR, one entry per CDR3 protein. The data contain approximately 520,000 distinct CDR3 sequences, approximately 29% of them singletons.

The chain is built from TRBV4-3 and TRBJ2-1, with 13 positions matching TRBD2. The input for sequencing was PBMCs from the stem cell graft donor, taken from the stem cell graft. The source of this sequence is a human donor who donated a stem cell graft to a child with aplastic anemia. In DNA, the CDR3 is TGCGCCAGCAGCCAAGATGCGGGACTAGCGGGAACCAATGAGCAGTTCTTC. Its translation is CASSQDAGLAGTNEQFF.